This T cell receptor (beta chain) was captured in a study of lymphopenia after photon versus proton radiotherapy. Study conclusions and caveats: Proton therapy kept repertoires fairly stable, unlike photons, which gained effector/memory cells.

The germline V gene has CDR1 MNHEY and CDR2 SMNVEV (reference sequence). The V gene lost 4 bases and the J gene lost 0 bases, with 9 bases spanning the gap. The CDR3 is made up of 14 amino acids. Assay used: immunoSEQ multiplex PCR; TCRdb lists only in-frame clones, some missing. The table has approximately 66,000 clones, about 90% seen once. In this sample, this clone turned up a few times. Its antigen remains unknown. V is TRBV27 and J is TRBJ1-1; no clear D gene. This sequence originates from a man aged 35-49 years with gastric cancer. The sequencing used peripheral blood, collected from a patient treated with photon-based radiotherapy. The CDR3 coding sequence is TGTGCCAGCAGTTCGTACAGCTTGAACACTGAAGCTTTCTTT. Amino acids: CASSSYSLNTEAFF.